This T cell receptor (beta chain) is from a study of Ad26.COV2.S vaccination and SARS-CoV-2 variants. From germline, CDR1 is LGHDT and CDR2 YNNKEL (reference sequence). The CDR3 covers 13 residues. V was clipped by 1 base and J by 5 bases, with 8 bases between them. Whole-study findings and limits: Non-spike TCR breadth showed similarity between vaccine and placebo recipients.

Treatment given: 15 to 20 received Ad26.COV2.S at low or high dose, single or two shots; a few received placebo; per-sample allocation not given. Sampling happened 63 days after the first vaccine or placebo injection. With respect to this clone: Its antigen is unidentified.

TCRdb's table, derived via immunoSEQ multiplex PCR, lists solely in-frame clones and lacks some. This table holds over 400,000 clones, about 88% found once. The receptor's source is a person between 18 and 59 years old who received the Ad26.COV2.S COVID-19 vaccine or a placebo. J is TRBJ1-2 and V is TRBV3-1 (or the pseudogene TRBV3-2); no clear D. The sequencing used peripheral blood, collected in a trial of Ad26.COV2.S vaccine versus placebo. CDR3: CASSQVAEYGYTF. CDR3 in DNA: TGTGCCAGCAGCCAAGTCGCCGAGTATGGCTACACCTTC.